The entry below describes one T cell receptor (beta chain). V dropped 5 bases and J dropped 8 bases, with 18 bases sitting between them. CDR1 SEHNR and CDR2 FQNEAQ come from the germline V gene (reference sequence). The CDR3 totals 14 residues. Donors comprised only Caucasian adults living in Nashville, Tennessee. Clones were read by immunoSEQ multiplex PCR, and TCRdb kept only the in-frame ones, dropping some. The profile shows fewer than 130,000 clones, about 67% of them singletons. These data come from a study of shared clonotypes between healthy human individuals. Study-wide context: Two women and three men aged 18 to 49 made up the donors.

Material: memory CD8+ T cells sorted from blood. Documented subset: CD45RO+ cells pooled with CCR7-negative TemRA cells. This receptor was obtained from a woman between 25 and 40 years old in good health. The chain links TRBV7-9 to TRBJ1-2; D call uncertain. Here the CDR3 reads CASSEILRPLGYTF. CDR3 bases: TGTGCCAGCAGCGAAATCCTCCGACCGCTCGGCTACACCTTC.